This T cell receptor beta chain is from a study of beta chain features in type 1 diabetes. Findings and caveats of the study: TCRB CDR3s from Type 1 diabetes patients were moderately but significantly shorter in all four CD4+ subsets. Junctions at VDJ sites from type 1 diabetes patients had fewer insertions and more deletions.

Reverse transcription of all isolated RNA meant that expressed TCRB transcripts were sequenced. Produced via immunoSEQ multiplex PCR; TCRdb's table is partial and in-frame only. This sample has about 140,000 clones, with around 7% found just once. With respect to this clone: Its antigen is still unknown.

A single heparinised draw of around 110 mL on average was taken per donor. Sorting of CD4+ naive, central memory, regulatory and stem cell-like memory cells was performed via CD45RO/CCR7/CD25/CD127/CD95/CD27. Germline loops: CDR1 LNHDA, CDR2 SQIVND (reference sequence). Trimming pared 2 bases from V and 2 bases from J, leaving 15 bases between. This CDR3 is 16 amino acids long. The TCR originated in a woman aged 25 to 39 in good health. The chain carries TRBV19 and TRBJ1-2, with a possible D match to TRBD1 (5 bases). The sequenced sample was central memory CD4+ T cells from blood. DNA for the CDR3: TGTGCCAGTAGTATATATGGACACCGACAAAACTATGGCTACACCTTC. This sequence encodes CASSIYGHRQNYGYTF.